This TCR beta chain was recorded in a study of human T cells and chemical hapten exposure. Study information: Weekly administration of diphenylcyclopropenone to the scalp of patients continued throughout the approximately 26-week study.

Documented time point: patch test 2, 6 weeks after DPC sensitization. Treatment noted: therapeutic diphenylcyclopropenone sensitization with weekly scalp DPC. General observations from the study: No alteration of TCRs above 1 in 1000 frequency was seen with DPC sensitization. Patch test score rose with PT1 expanded TCR count, significant at thresholds 8, 16 and 32, not 4.

This clonotype was counted between two and nine times. Its antigen is undetermined. It was the library that attached unique molecular identifiers to individual cDNA molecules. TCRdb processed the RACE reads anew with MiXCR; each CDR3 protein has one entry. Of roughly 94,000 distinct CDR3 sequences in the sample, around 9.3% were seen once. The CDR3 has 13 residues. V lost 1 base and J lost 5, with 6 bases in between. Germline CDR1 and CDR2: SGHAT and FQNNGV. The rearrangement links TRBV11-2 to TRBJ1-3, with D hard to call. This TCR was sampled from a woman aged 40 to 50 with alopecia areata. Some clones in this sample may be carry-over from other donors' samples. This specimen was whole blood, taken in connection with sensitization to the hapten diphenylcyclopropenone (DPC). In nucleotides, the CDR3 is TGTGCCAGCAGCTTAGCAGGCCGAAACACCATATATTTT. Translated, it gives CASSLAGRNTIYF.